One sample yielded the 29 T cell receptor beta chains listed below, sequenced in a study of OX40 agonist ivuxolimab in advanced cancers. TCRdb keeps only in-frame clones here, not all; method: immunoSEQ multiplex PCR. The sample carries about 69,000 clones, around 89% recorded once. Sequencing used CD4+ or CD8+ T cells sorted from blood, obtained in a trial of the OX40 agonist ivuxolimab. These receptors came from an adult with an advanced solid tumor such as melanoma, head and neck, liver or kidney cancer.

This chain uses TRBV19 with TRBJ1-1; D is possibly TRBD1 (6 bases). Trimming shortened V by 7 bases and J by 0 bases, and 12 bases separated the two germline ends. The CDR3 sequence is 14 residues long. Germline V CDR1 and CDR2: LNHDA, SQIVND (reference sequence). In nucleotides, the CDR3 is TGTGCCAGTACACCGGACAGTTTGAACACTGAAGCTTTCTTT. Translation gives CASTPDSLNTEAFF.

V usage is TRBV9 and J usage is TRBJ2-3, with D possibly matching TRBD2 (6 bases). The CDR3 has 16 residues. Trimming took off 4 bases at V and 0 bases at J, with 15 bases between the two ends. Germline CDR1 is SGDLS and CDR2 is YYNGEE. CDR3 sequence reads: CASSLSEGTSTDTQYF. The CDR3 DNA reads TGTGCCAGCAGCCTTTCGGAAGGGACTAGCACAGATACGCAGTATTTT.

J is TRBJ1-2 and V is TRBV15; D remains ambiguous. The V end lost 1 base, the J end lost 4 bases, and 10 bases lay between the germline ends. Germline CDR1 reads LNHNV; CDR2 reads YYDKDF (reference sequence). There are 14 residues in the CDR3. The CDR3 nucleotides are TGTGCCACCAGCAGAGGGGGTCTAGCCTATGGCTACACCTTC. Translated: CATSRGGLAYGYTF.

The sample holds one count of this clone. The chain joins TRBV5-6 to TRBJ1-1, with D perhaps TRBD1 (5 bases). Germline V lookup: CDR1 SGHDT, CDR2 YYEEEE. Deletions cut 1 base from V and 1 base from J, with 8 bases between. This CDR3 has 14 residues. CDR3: CASSLQGSNTEAFF. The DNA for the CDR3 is TGTGCCAGCAGCTTGCAGGGATCGAACACTGAAGCTTTCTTT.

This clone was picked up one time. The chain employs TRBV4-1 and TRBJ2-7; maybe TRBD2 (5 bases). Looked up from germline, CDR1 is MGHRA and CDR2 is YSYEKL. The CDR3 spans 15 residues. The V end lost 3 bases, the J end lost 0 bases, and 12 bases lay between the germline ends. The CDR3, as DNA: TGCGCCAGCAGCCATAGACGGGAAAGCTCCTACGAGCAGTACTTC. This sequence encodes CASSHRRESSYEQYF.

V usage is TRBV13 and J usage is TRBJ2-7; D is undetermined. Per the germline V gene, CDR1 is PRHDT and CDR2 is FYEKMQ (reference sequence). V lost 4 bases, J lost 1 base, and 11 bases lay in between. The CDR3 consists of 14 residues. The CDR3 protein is CASSSSGESYEQYF. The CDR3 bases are TGTGCCAGCAGCTCCTCCGGAGAATCCTACGAGCAGTACTTC.

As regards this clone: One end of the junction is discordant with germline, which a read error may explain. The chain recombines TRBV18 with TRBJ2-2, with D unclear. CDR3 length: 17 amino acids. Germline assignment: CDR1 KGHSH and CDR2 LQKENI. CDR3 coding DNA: TGTGCCAGCACACCAGAGGCGAGGTGGCCCCAGACCGGGGAGCTGTTTTTT. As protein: CASTPEARWPQTGELFF.

The CDR3 loop is CASSMWGTYNEQFF. CDR3 nucleotide sequence: TGTGCCAGTAGTATGTGGGGAACCTACAATGAGCAGTTCTTC. This chain links TRBV19 with TRBJ2-1; D ambiguous. The CDR3 covers 14 residues. V dropped 3 bases and J dropped 2 bases, with 8 bases sitting between them. Germline lookup yields CDR1 LNHDA and CDR2 SQIVND (reference sequence).

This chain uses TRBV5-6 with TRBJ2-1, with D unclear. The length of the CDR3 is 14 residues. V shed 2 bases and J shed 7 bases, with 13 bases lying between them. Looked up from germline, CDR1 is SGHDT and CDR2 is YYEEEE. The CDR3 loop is CASSFPSASNEQFF. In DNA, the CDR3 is TGTGCCAGCAGCTTTCCCTCAGCCTCGAATGAGCAGTTCTTC.

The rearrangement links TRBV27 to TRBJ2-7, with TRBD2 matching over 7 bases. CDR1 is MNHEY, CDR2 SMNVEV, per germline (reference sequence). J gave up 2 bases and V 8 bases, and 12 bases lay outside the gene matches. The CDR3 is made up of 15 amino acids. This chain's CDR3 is CASADEASGTYEQYF. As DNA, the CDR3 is TGTGCCAGCGCGGATGAAGCTAGCGGTACCTACGAGCAGTACTTC.

This CDR3 reads CATSRDLGLNQPQHF. In DNA, the CDR3 is TGTGCCACCAGCAGAGATCTCGGTCTAAATCAGCCCCAGCATTTT. The V gene is TRBV15, the J gene TRBJ1-5; D is uncertain. The CDR3 is made up of 15 amino acids. Looked up from germline, CDR1 is LNHNV and CDR2 is YYDKDF (reference sequence). With 0 bases removed from V and 4 bases from J, the gap between germline ends came to 10 bases.

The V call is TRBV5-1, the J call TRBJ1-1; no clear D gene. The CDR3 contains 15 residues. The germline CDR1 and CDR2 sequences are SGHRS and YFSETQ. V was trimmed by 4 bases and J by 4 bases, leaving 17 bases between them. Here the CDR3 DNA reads TGCGCCAGCAGCCTGGCGCGTGGGGTGCCCACTGAAGCTTTCTTT. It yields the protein CASSLARGVPTEAFF.

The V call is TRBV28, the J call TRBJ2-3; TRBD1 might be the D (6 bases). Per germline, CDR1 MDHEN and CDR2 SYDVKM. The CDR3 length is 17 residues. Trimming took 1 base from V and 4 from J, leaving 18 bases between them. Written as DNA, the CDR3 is TGTGCCAGCAGTTTATCTCCCCCCGGCAGGGGCCCAGATACGCAGTATTTT. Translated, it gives CASSLSPPGRGPDTQYF.

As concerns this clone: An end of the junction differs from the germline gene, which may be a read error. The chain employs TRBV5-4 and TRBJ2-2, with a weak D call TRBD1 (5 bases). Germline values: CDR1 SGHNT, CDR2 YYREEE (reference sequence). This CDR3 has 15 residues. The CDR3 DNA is TGCGCCAGCAGCCAAGACAGCGCGAACACCGGGGAGCTGTTTTTT. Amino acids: CASSQDSANTGELFF.

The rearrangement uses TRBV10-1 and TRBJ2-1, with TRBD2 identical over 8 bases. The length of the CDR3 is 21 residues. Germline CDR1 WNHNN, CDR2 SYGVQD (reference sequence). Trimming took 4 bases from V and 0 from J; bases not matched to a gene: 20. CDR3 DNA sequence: TGCGCCAGCAGTGGTGAATCGAGCGGGGGTTTTTCTCTCAACTCCTACAATGAGCAGTTCTTC. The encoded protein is CASSGESSGGFSLNSYNEQFF.

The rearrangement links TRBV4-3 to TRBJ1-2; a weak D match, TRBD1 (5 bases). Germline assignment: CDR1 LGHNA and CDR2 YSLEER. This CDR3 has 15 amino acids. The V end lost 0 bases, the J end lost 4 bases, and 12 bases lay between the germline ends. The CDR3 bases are TGCGCCAGCAGCCAAGATTATCAGGGAACCTATGGCTACACCTTC. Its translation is CASSQDYQGTYGYTF.

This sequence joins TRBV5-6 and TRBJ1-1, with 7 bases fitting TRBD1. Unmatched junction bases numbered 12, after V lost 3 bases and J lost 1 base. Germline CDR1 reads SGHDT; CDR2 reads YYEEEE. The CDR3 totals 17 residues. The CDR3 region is CASSSPTRGKGNTEAFF. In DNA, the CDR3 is TGTGCCAGCAGCTCCCCCACCAGGGGGAAGGGGAACACTGAAGCTTTCTTT.

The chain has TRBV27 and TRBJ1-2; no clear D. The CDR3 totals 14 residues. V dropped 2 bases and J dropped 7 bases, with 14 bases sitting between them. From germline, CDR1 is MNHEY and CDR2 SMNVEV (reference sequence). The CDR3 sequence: CASSLAHRGSGYTF. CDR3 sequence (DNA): TGTGCCAGCAGTTTAGCTCACCGTGGGAGTGGCTACACCTTC.

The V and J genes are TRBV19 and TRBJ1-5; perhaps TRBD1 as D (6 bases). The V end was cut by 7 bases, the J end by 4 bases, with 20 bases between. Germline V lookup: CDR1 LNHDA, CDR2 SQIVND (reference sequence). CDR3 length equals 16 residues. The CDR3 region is CASINSWGPPNQPQHF. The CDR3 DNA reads TGTGCCAGTATTAACTCTTGGGGGCCTCCGAATCAGCCCCAGCATTTT.

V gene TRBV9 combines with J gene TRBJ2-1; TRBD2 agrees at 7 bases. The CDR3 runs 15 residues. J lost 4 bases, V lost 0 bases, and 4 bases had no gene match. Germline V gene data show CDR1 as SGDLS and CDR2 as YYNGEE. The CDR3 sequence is CASSVGGEGYNEQFF. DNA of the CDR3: TGTGCCAGCAGCGTAGGCGGGGAGGGATACAATGAGCAGTTCTTC.

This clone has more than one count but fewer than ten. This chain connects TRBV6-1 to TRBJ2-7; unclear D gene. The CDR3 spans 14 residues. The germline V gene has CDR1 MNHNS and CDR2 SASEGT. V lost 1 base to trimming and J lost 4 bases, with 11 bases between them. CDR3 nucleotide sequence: TGTGCCAGCAGTGAAGAACCCGTACCATACGAGCAGTACTTC. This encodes CASSEEPVPYEQYF.

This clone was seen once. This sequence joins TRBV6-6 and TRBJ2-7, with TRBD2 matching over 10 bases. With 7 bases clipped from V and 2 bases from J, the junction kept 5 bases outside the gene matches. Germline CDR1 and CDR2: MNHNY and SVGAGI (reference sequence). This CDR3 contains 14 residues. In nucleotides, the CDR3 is TGTGCCAGCAAGGAACTAGCGGGGCCCTACGAGCAGTACTTC. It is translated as CASKELAGPYEQYF.

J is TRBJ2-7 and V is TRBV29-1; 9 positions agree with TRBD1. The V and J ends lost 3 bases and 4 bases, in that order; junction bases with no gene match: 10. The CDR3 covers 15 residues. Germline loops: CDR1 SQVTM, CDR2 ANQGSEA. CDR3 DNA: TGCAGCGTTGAGGGGGGGACAGGGAAAACTTACGAGCAGTACTTC. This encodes CSVEGGTGKTYEQYF.

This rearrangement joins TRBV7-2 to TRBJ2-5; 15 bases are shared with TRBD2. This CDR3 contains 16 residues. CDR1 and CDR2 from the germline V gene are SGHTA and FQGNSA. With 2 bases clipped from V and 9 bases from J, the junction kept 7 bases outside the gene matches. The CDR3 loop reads CASSLRTSGGERAQYF. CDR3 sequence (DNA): TGTGCCAGCAGCTTAAGGACTAGCGGGGGGGAGAGGGCCCAGTACTTC.

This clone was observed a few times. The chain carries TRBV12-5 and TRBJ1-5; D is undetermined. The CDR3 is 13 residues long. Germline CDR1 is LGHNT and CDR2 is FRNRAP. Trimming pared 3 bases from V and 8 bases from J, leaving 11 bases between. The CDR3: CASGLWGMEPQHF. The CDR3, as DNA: TGTGCTAGTGGTTTATGGGGTATGGAGCCCCAGCATTTT.

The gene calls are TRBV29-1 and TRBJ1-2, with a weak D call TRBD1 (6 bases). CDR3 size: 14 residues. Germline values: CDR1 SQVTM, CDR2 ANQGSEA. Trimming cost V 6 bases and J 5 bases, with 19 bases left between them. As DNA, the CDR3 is TGCAGCGTAGCCGGGGATTCCCAGGGGTATGGCTACACCTTC. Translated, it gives CSVAGDSQGYGYTF.

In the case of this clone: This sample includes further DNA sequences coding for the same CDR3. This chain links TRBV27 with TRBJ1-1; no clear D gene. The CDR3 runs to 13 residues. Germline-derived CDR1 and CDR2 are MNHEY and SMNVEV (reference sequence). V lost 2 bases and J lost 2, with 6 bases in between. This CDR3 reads CASSLGLNTEAFF. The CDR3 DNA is TGTGCCAGCAGTTTAGGGCTCAACACTGAAGCTTTCTTT.

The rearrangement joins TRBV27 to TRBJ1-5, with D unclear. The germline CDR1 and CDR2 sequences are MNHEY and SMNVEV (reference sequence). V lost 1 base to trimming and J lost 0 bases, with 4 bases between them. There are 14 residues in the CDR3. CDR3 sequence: CASSLYHSNQPQHF. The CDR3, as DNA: TGTGCCAGCAGTTTATACCATAGCAATCAGCCCCAGCATTTT.

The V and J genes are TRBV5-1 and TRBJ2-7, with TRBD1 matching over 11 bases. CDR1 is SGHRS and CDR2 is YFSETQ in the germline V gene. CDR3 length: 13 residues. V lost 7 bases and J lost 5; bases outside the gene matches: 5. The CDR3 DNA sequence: TGCGCCAGCTCCTGGACAGGGGGCGACGAGCAGTACTTC. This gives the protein CASSWTGGDEQYF.